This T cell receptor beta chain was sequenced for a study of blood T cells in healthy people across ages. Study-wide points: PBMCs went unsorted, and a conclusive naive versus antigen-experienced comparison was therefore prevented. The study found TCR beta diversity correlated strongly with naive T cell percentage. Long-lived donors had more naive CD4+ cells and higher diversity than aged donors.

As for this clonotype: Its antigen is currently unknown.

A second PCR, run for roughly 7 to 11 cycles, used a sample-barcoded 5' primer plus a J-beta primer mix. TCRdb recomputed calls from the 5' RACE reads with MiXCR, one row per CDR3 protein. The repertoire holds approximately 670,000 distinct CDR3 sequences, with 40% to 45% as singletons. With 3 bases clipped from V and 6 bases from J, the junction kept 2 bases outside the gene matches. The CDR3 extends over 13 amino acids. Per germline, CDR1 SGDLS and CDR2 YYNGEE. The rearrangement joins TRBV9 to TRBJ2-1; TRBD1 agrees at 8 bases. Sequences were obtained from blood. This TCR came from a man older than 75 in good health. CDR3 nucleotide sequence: TGTGCCAGCAGCGGGACAGGGTTCAATGAGCAGTTCTTC. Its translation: CASSGTGFNEQFF.